These 23 T cell receptor beta chains were sequenced from one sample in a study of metastatic and nonmetastatic thyroid tumors. TCRdb reanalyzed the PCR reads via MiXCR. Among around 59,000 clones, around 15% were seen once, and the ten largest hold roughly a tenth. Ahead of thyroid surgery, no patient had received treatment of any kind. The sequencing input was blood. Source of these receptors: a male donor with papillary thyroid cancer or a benign thyroid nodule (not recorded which). Some clones in this sample may be carry-over from other donors' samples.

The sample holds many counts of this clone. The chain is built from TRBV10-2 and TRBJ2-1; D might be TRBD1 or TRBD2, each matching 6 bases. This CDR3 region has 17 residues. Deletions cut 6 bases from V and 7 bases from J, with 25 bases between. Germline V gene lookup returns CDR1 WSHSY and CDR2 SAAADI. The CDR3 DNA sequence: TGCGCCAGCAGCGGGGGCCAGGGGCTCGCGTCGGGAAATGAGCAGTTCTTC. Translating gives CASSGGQGLASGNEQFF.

This clone was observed many times. The chain is built from TRBV28 and TRBJ1-1; D call uncertain. Germline assignment: CDR1 MDHEN and CDR2 SYDVKM. This CDR3 spans 10 amino acids. V was trimmed by 10 bases and J by 11 bases, leaving 14 bases between them. CDR3 residues: CATGRAGAFF. In nucleotides, the CDR3 is TGTGCCACCGGGAGGGCTGGCGCTTTCTTT.

In its sample, this clone was seen many times. This chain joins TRBV7-9 and TRBJ2-5; TRBD2 agrees at 7 bases. The CDR3 extends over 15 amino acids. Germline loops: CDR1 SEHNR, CDR2 FQNEAQ (reference sequence). Trimming took 0 bases from V and 3 from J; bases not matched to a gene: 4. For the CDR3, the DNA is TGTGCCAGCAGCTTAGCCGTTCTAGCGGAAGAGACCCAGTACTTC. It yields the protein CASSLAVLAEETQYF.

This clone was detected ten times or more. The chain joins TRBV28 to TRBJ2-2; 9 positions match TRBD1. The V gene end was trimmed by 5 bases and the J gene end by 4 bases; junction bases not matched to a gene: 8. The CDR3 extends over 16 amino acids. The germline CDR1 and CDR2 sequences are MDHEN and SYDVKM. CDR3 sequence reads: CASSPPRTGVTGELFF. The CDR3 DNA is TGTGCCAGCAGTCCTCCTAGGACAGGGGTCACCGGGGAGCTGTTTTTT.

Judged by abundance, this clone is medium-sized. V and J are TRBV6-1 and TRBJ1-4; a possible D gene is TRBD1 (5 bases). Trimming took 1 base from V and 4 from J, leaving 7 bases between them. The length of the CDR3 is 14 residues. Germline V gene sequence: CDR1 MNHNS, CDR2 SASEGT. The chain's CDR3 is CASSEDRFNEKLFF. In nucleotides, the CDR3 is TGTGCCAGCAGTGAAGACAGGTTTAATGAAAAACTGTTTTTT.

The chain is built from TRBV4-1 and TRBJ1-2; no clear D gene. With 1 base removed from V and 1 base from J, the gap between germline ends came to 10 bases. The CDR3 totals 15 residues. CDR1 is MGHRA and CDR2 is YSYEKL in the germline V gene. The CDR3 spells CASSQVVVGNYGYTF. The CDR3 bases are TGCGCCAGCAGCCAAGTGGTGGTTGGTAACTATGGCTACACCTTC.

A remark on this clone: A read error is possible here, since a much larger clone lies one base away. Other DNA sequences of this sample code for an identical CDR3. This chain links TRBV20-1 with TRBJ2-7; 10 bases fit TRBD1. This CDR3 has 14 residues. CDR1 is DFQATT and CDR2 is SNEGSKA in the germline V gene (reference sequence). The CDR3 sequence is CSAVEGQGTYEQYV. In nucleotides, the CDR3 is TGCAGCGCTGTTGAGGGACAGGGGACCTACGAGCAGTACGTC.

This chain uses TRBV28 with TRBJ2-5, with D possibly being TRBD1 or TRBD2 (5 bases each). The CDR3 length is 14 residues. Trimming pared 6 bases from V and 2 bases from J, leaving 13 bases between. The germline gives CDR1 MDHEN, CDR2 SYDVKM. The DNA of the CDR3 is TGTGCCAGCAGCTTCGGGACGCTTCAAGAGACCCAGTACTTC. Translation gives CASSFGTLQETQYF.

The rearrangement uses TRBV7-2 and TRBJ1-2, with D uncertain. V lost 1 base to trimming and J lost 3 bases, with 6 bases between them. CDR3 length equals 13 residues. CDR1 SGHTA and CDR2 FQGNSA come from the germline V gene. CDR3 nucleotide sequence: TGTGCCAGCAGCTTAGGGGTGTACTATGGCTACACCTTC. As protein: CASSLGVYYGYTF.

Ten or more counts support this clone. The genes are TRBV3-1 and TRBJ1-6, with 7 nucleotides matching TRBD1. Germline V gives CDR1 LGHDT, CDR2 YNNKEL (reference sequence). Trimming at V came to 2 bases and at J to 6 bases, leaving 4 bases not matched to a gene. CDR3 length: 15 residues. This chain's CDR3 is CASSQSQGGNSPLHF. Here the CDR3 DNA reads TGTGCCAGCAGCCAAAGCCAGGGGGGTAATTCACCCCTCCACTTT.

This clone was counted at least ten times. The chain couples TRBV19 to TRBJ2-5, with 11 bases lining up with TRBD1. The V and J ends lost 5 bases and 5 bases, in that order; junction bases with no gene match: 4. From germline, CDR1 is LNHDA and CDR2 SQIVND (reference sequence). This CDR3 region has 14 residues. The CDR3 coding sequence is TGTGCCAGTAGTCCAAGGACAGGGGGCGAGACCCAGTACTTC. Translating gives CASSPRTGGETQYF. Using reference TRBV19 and TRBJ2-5 for the parts outside the CDR3, the full variable domain is DGGITQSPKYLFRKEGQNVTLSCEQNLNHDAMYWYRQDPGQGLRLIYYSQIVNDFQKGDIAEGYSVSREKKESFPLTVTSAQKNPTAFYLCASSPRTGGETQYFGPGTRLLVL.

Notes on this clone: This may arise from a read error, as a much more abundant clone is one base away. This CDR3 is also generated by other DNA sequences in the sample. The V gene is TRBV9, the J gene TRBJ2-1; D gene ambiguous. Trimming cost V 0 bases and J 3 bases, with 10 bases left between them. The CDR3 has 15 residues. Germline CDR1 is SGDLS and CDR2 is YYNGEE. DNA for the CDR3: TGTGCCAGCAGCGTAGGCGGTATTCTCTACAATGAGCAGTTCTTC. Translating gives CASSVGGILYNEQFF.

This clone occurred many times. V gene TRBV30 combines with J gene TRBJ1-2; no definite D call. Trimming took off 2 bases at V and 4 bases at J, with 14 bases between the two ends. CDR1 and CDR2 (germline): GTSNPN, SVGIG (reference sequence). This CDR3 spans 14 amino acids. CDR3 amino acids: CAWSYPGESYGYTF. The CDR3 DNA reads TGTGCCTGGAGTTACCCCGGAGAGTCCTATGGCTACACCTTC.

This clone was seen many times. The chain uses TRBV12-3 or TRBV12-4 and TRBJ2-1; TRBD2 aligns across 11 bases. The CDR3 contains 17 residues. The trim removed 9 bases at V and 0 bases at J, leaving 10 bases unmatched. CDR3 amino acids: CASTLAGGSSSYNEQFF. Here the CDR3 DNA reads TGTGCCAGTACCCTAGCGGGGGGTTCAAGCTCCTACAATGAGCAGTTCTTC.

On this clone itself: A junction boundary mismatches the germline segment, possibly from a read error. The chain carries TRBV20-1 and TRBJ2-5; D might be TRBD2 (5 bases). Germline lookup yields CDR1 DFQATT and CDR2 SNEGSKA (reference sequence). The CDR3 is made up of 15 amino acids. CDR3 sequence (DNA): TGCAGTGCTAGAGATAAGGGCCCGTGGGGAGAGACCAAGTACTTC. Translating gives CSARDKGPWGETKYF.

The gene calls are TRBV6-1 and TRBJ2-7; no definite D call. The CDR3 covers 15 residues. The germline V gene encodes CDR1 MNHNS and CDR2 SASEGT. The V end was cut by 2 bases, the J end by 0 bases, with 11 bases between. CDR3 in DNA: TGTGCCAGCAGTGAAATAAGAGAGCCCTCCTACGAGCAGTACTTC. It specifies CASSEIREPSYEQYF.

As to this clone: Being one base from a much bigger clone, this may be a read error. CDR3 sequence (DNA): TGCAGTGCTAGATCCCCGGGAGCGGGGGGCGGCACCTGGGAGCTGTTTTTT. Translation: CSARSPGAGGGTWELFF. The rearrangement uses TRBV20-1 and TRBJ2-2; 9 nucleotides match TRBD2. Per germline, CDR1 DFQATT and CDR2 SNEGSKA (reference sequence). The CDR3 contains 17 residues.

V gene TRBV20-1 combines with J gene TRBJ1-5, with 7 bases that match TRBD1. V trimming: 6 bases; J trimming: 4 bases; junction bases outside the gene matches: 9. Per germline, CDR1 DFQATT and CDR2 SNEGSKA (reference sequence). This CDR3 has 14 amino acids. Here the CDR3 DNA reads TGCAGTGCGCCTCCGACAGGGTTTAATCAGCCCCAGCATTTT. It encodes CSAPPTGFNQPQHF.

This clone was seen more than once but under ten times. A much larger clone is a single base away; this may be a read error. This sample includes further DNA sequences coding for the same CDR3. The chain combines TRBV27 with TRBJ2-1; D is possibly TRBD1 or TRBD2 (5 bases each). The length of the CDR3 is 14 residues. Germline CDR1 MNHEY, CDR2 SMNVEV (reference sequence). V was cut by 10 bases and J by 8 bases, with 21 bases left in between. CDR3 DNA sequence: TGTGCCACAGGGCCGGGCGAGGGCCCCGATGAGCAGTTCTTC. It yields the protein CATGPGEGPDEQFF.

This clone was counted at least ten times. The J gene is TRBJ2-1, the V gene TRBV5-1; D is tentatively TRBD1 or TRBD2 (6 bases each). The CDR3 has 14 residues. From germline, CDR1 is SGHRS and CDR2 YFSETQ. V was clipped by 4 bases and J by 6 bases, with 14 bases between them. The CDR3 here is CASSVHEGGNEQFF. DNA for the CDR3: TGCGCCAGCAGCGTTCACGAGGGGGGCAATGAGCAGTTCTTC.

This clone has a count of ten or more. The rearrangement joins TRBV11-2 to TRBJ2-3; D is ambiguous. V was cut by 1 base and J by 1 base, with 12 bases left in between. Germline lookup yields CDR1 SGHAT and CDR2 FQNNGV. CDR3 length: 16 residues. The CDR3 protein is CASSLVGQAGTDTQYF. CDR3 in DNA: TGTGCCAGCAGCTTAGTCGGGCAGGCGGGCACAGATACGCAGTATTTT.

Ten or more counts support this clone. CDR3 loop: CASSVHGGASTDTQYF. DNA of the CDR3: TGTGCCAGCAGCGTGCACGGGGGGGCTAGCACAGATACGCAGTATTTT. V is TRBV9 and J is TRBJ2-3, with 8 bases identical to TRBD2. Germline V gene lookup returns CDR1 SGDLS and CDR2 YYNGEE. V lost 2 bases, J lost 0 bases, and 5 bases stayed unmatched. This CDR3 comprises 16 residues.

This clone showed up many times. The V and J genes are TRBV4-2 and TRBJ2-3; possible D gene TRBD2, 6 bases. This CDR3 region has 16 residues. V was trimmed by 0 bases and J by 9 bases, leaving 19 bases between them. Germline lookup yields CDR1 LGHNA and CDR2 YNFKEQ. The CDR3 bases are TGTGCCAGCAGCCAAGAGGAGGGCTATGGAGTAGTGACGCAGTATTTT. Its translation: CASSQEEGYGVVTQYF.